Following are 21 T cell receptor beta chains from one sample sequenced in a study of identical twins. TCRdb re-analysed the 5' RACE reads in MiXCR, keeping a single row per CDR3 protein. This sample has about 430,000 distinct CDR3 sequences, with 18% found just once. Sequencing was done on a sample of naive T cells sorted from blood. The receptors shown here come from a man aged 50-60 years in good health.

V usage is TRBV12-3 or TRBV12-4 and J usage is TRBJ2-5, with a weak D call TRBD2 (6 bases). This CDR3 has 16 amino acids. Trimming took 5 bases from V and 2 from J, leaving 18 bases between them. The CDR3 nucleotides are TGTGCCAGCAGTCCTCCCCGACTAGAAGGGCAAGAGACCCAGTACTTC. This codes for CASSPPRLEGQETQYF.

The chain uses TRBV18 and TRBJ2-6; D possibly corresponds to TRBD1 (5 bases). The germline V and J ends were trimmed by 4 bases and 2 bases, with 15 bases remaining between them. The CDR3 covers 17 residues. The germline V gene encodes CDR1 KGHSH and CDR2 LQKENI. The CDR3 DNA follows: TGTGCCAGCTCACGGGTACCAGGGTATCCTGGGGCCAACGTCCTGACTTTC. This codes for CASSRVPGYPGANVLTF.

This clonotype has only a few counts. The rearrangement joins TRBV3-1 to TRBJ2-5, with D perhaps assigned TRBD1 or TRBD2 (5 bases each). Trimming removed 2 bases at V and 5 bases at J, with 9 bases between. The CDR3 covers 13 residues. CDR1 is LGHDT, CDR2 YNNKEL, per germline (reference sequence). CDR3 sequence (DNA): TGTGCCAGCAGCCAACGAGGGGTGGAGACCCAGTACTTC. Protein product: CASSQRGVETQYF.

The rearrangement uses TRBV12-3 or TRBV12-4 and TRBJ2-2, with D possibly TRBD1 on 6 matching bases. Trimming removed 5 bases from V and 4 bases from J, with 17 bases in between. The CDR3 sequence is 16 residues long. CDR3 DNA sequence: TGTGCCAGCAGTCTTCCGGGACAAAGGCCCACCGGGGAGCTGTTTTTT. Translation: CASSLPGQRPTGELFF.

This clonotype was seen many times. The genes are TRBV28 and TRBJ2-1; 10 bases fit TRBD2. Germline CDR1 is MDHEN and CDR2 is SYDVKM. The trim removed 5 bases at V and 2 bases at J, leaving 12 bases unmatched. This CDR3 has 18 residues. This CDR3 reads CASSGGLASSVPYNEQFF. The CDR3 DNA reads as TGTGCCAGCAGTGGGGGACTAGCGTCCTCGGTCCCCTACAATGAGCAGTTCTTC.

This clonotype was seen repeatedly, ten times or more. The J gene is TRBJ1-5, the V gene TRBV4-1; D remains unclear. In germline, CDR1 is MGHRA, CDR2 YSYEKL. There are 21 residues in the CDR3. Trimming shortened V by 0 bases and J by 0 bases, and 24 bases separated the two germline ends. DNA for the CDR3: TGCGCCAGCAGCCAAGATAGGCGGTTGAAAACTCGGGTCTATAGCAATCAGCCCCAGCATTTT. It encodes CASSQDRRLKTRVYSNQPQHF.

This clonotype was counted ten times or more. CDR3: CASSNPSGYYNEQFF. The DNA of the CDR3 is TGTGCCAGCAGCAACCCTAGCGGGTACTACAATGAGCAGTTCTTC. This chain joins TRBV12-3 or TRBV12-4 and TRBJ2-1; 8 positions match TRBD2. This CDR3 is built from 15 residues. V lost 6 bases and J lost 3; bases outside the gene matches: 7.

This clonotype came up a few times. This chain uses TRBV12-3 or TRBV12-4 with TRBJ1-2, with D perhaps TRBD1 (5 bases). The CDR3 totals 13 residues. The V end lost 3 bases, the J end lost 7 bases, and 12 bases lay between the germline ends. The chain's CDR3 is CASSLRPGGGYTF. The CDR3 bases are TGTGCCAGCAGTTTGAGGCCCGGGGGTGGCTACACCTTC.

This chain connects TRBV28 to TRBJ2-1, with D perhaps TRBD2 (6 bases). The CDR3 contains 14 residues. V lost 2 bases and J 7 bases, leaving 12 bases between the germline ends. The germline V gene encodes CDR1 MDHEN and CDR2 SYDVKM. The DNA of the CDR3 is TGTGCCAGCAGTTTACGGGAGACTTCGAATGAGCAGTTCTTC. Translated, it gives CASSLRETSNEQFF.

This clonotype was picked up many times. This chain links TRBV29-1 with TRBJ2-6; D call uncertain. Trimming left V 0 bases short and J 2 bases short, with 17 bases between. Germline V gene sequence: CDR1 SQVTM, CDR2 ANQGSEA. The CDR3 runs 18 residues. Here the CDR3 DNA reads TGCAGCGTTGAAGATCGAGAGACCGGACCCCCTGGGGCCAACGTCCTGACTTTC. Translation gives CSVEDRETGPPGANVLTF. Full variable domain (missing parts from reference TRBV29-1 and TRBJ2-6): SAVISQKPSRDICQRGTSLTIQCQVDSQVTMMFWYRQQPGQSLTLIATANQGSEATYESGFVIDKFPISRPNLTFSTLTVSNMSPEDSSIYLCSVEDRETGPPGANVLTFGAGSRLTVL.

The genes are TRBV5-1 and TRBJ1-1, with D hard to call. The ends were cut back, 0 bases at V and 4 bases at J, with 10 bases in the middle. CDR3 length: 14 amino acids. Germline loops: CDR1 SGHRS, CDR2 YFSETQ. CDR3 region: CASSLGLGGTEAFF. The CDR3 coding sequence is TGCGCCAGCAGCTTGGGGCTGGGCGGCACTGAAGCTTTCTTT.

This chain uses TRBV25-1 with TRBJ2-1, with D perhaps matching TRBD2 (7 bases). This CDR3 is built from 14 residues. V was trimmed by 2 bases and J by 6 bases, leaving 11 bases between them. Germline V gene lookup returns CDR1 MGHDK and CDR2 SYGVNS. The CDR3 sequence: CASSERGAFNEQFF. Written as DNA, the CDR3 is TGTGCCAGCAGTGAACGGGGGGCGTTCAATGAGCAGTTCTTC.

The chain combines TRBV12-3 or TRBV12-4 with TRBJ2-1; TRBD2 matches 9 bases. This CDR3 region has 16 residues. The trim removed 6 bases at V and 1 base at J, leaving 7 bases unmatched. For the CDR3, the DNA is TGTGCCAGCAGGGGGGGTAGCGGGAGTTCCTACAATGAGCAGTTCTTC. Translated: CASRGGSGSSYNEQFF.

This clonotype was seen only a few times. This chain connects TRBV20-1 to TRBJ1-3, with 11 bases that match TRBD1. J was trimmed by 2 bases and V by 5 bases; bases with no gene match: 11. Looked up from germline, CDR1 is DFQATT and CDR2 is SNEGSKA (reference sequence). This CDR3 region has 17 residues. CDR3 nucleotides: TGCAGTGCTTGGACAGGGGGCGAAGGATTCGCTGGAAACACCATATATTTT. This codes for CSAWTGGEGFAGNTIYF.

This clonotype was counted ten times or more. The chain combines TRBV28 with TRBJ1-2; D ambiguous. The CDR3 sequence is 13 residues long. Germline loops: CDR1 MDHEN, CDR2 SYDVKM. Trimming removed 2 bases at V and 7 bases at J, with 11 bases between. CDR3 sequence (DNA): TGTGCCAGCAGTTTAACCACGGGAATTGGCTACACCTTC. The encoded protein is CASSLTTGIGYTF.

This clonotype was counted many times. The chain is built from TRBV20-1 and TRBJ2-1, with no clear D. CDR3 size: 16 residues. The ends were cut back, 6 bases at V and 8 bases at J, with 26 bases in the middle. CDR1 DFQATT and CDR2 SNEGSKA come from the germline V gene (reference sequence). CDR3 loop: CSARMGHGPSLHEQFF. CDR3 DNA sequence: TGCAGTGCCCGTATGGGCCATGGACCCTCCCTCCATGAGCAGTTCTTC.

The V call is TRBV5-1, the J call TRBJ1-1; D remains unclear. Germline V gene data show CDR1 as SGHRS and CDR2 as YFSETQ. The CDR3 is made up of 18 amino acids. The V gene lost 0 bases and the J gene lost 3 bases, with 21 bases spanning the gap. The CDR3 loop is CASSLVARPYPGDTEAFF. CDR3 in DNA: TGCGCCAGCAGCTTGGTGGCACGACCGTACCCCGGAGACACTGAAGCTTTCTTT.

J is TRBJ2-7 and V is TRBV7-9; D perhaps matches TRBD2 (6 bases). The CDR3 spans 13 residues. V was cut by 7 bases and J by 7 bases, with 17 bases left in between. Per germline, CDR1 SEHNR and CDR2 FQNEAQ (reference sequence). The CDR3 here is CASTRGEGGEQYF. Here the CDR3 DNA reads TGTGCCAGCACTAGAGGGGAAGGAGGGGAGCAGTACTTC.

The chain joins TRBV9 to TRBJ2-3; D may match TRBD1 or TRBD2 (5 bases each). Germline-derived CDR1 and CDR2 are SGDLS and YYNGEE. V was trimmed by 4 bases and J by 2 bases, leaving 11 bases between them. CDR3 length: 14 residues. CDR3 sequence (DNA): TGTGCCAGCAGCCGGGACCCTTCCACAGATACGCAGTATTTT. Translated: CASSRDPSTDTQYF.

The genes are TRBV14 and TRBJ2-3; 7 positions match TRBD2. J was trimmed by 4 bases and V by 0 bases; bases with no gene match: 13. CDR3 length: 18 residues. CDR1 and CDR2 from the germline V gene are SGHDN and FVKESK. The CDR3 nucleotides read TGTGCCAGCAGCCAAGATCACGGACTAGGCGGAGGCGCAGATACGCAGTATTTT. It codes for CASSQDHGLGGGADTQYF.

The rearrangement uses TRBV3-1 and TRBJ2-3; tentatively, D is TRBD2 (5 bases). This CDR3 comprises 14 residues. Trimming removed 3 bases at V and 2 bases at J, with 9 bases between. Germline assignment: CDR1 LGHDT and CDR2 YNNKEL (reference sequence). The DNA for the CDR3 is TGTGCCAGCAGCCAGGCGGGTCTCACAGATACGCAGTATTTT. Its translation is CASSQAGLTDTQYF.